This passage covers 5 T cell receptor beta chains from one sample sequenced in a study of blood T cell repertoires in COVID-19. This table comes from immunoSEQ multiplex PCR, and its TCRdb copy is limited to in-frame clones, with some not included. This repertoire shows about 130,000 clones, 75% to 85% found once; its top ten account for 37%. The specimen was peripheral blood. The source is a man in his forties with active or convalescent COVID-19.

The chain carries TRBV18 and TRBJ1-4; perhaps TRBD1 as D (6 bases). In germline, CDR1 is KGHSH, CDR2 LQKENI. Deletions cut 6 bases from V and 8 bases from J, with 13 bases between. The CDR3 length is 13 residues. CDR3 sequence (DNA): TGTGCCAGCTCGAACAGGGATTCCGAAAAACTGTTTTTT. Its protein is CASSNRDSEKLFF.

The sample holds one count of this clone. CDR3 loop: CASIRQGSGYTF. DNA of the CDR3: TGTGCCAGCATCCGACAGGGGTCCGGCTACACCTTC. The chain couples TRBV6-5 to TRBJ1-2, with 8 bases that match TRBD1. Germline CDR1 and CDR2: MNHEY and SVGAGI. Trimming took 7 bases from V and 8 from J; bases not matched to a gene: 6. This CDR3 spans 12 amino acids.

This clone was picked up a small number of times. The chain combines TRBV4-2 with TRBJ2-7; TRBD1 agrees at 7 bases. The CDR3 length is 14 residues. V gave up 2 bases and J gave up 4 bases; unmatched junction bases: 5. Germline V gene sequence: CDR1 LGHNA, CDR2 YNFKEQ. The CDR3 DNA reads TGTGCCAGCAGCCAACCTGGGACAGCTTACGAGCAGTACTTC. Encoded protein: CASSQPGTAYEQYF.

The V gene is TRBV28, the J gene TRBJ2-7; 11 bases align to TRBD2. Germline CDR1 and CDR2: MDHEN and SYDVKM. CDR3 length equals 16 residues. With V trimmed by 6 bases and J by 0 bases, 7 bases remained unmatched. As DNA, the CDR3 is TGTGCCAGCAGCCCCTTGACTAGCGGGGCCTCCTACGAGCAGTACTTC. This translates into CASSPLTSGASYEQYF.

V is TRBV5-4 and J is TRBJ2-3; 9 bases map to TRBD1. The CDR3 sequence is 17 residues long. The germline gives CDR1 SGHNT, CDR2 YYREEE (reference sequence). V dropped 4 bases and J dropped 4; count of bases not matched to a gene: 13. The DNA for the CDR3 is TGTGCCAGCAGCCCTACCACAGGGGGCGCGGGGTCAGATACGCAGTATTTT. Protein sequence: CASSPTTGGAGSDTQYF.